This is a list of T cell receptor beta chains from one sample in a study of Ad26.COV2.S vaccination and SARS-CoV-2 variants. The data were produced by immunoSEQ multiplex PCR, yet TCRdb's version contains in-frame clones alone and is incomplete. The sample has about 400,000 clones; around 87% are singletons. The sequencing here drew on peripheral blood, taken in a trial of Ad26.COV2.S vaccine versus placebo. The source of these receptors is a person between 18 and 59 years old who received the Ad26.COV2.S COVID-19 vaccine or a placebo. The CDR3 runs from the conserved cysteine through the conserved F or W.

CDR3: CSVAQGNNQPQHF
V: TRBV29-1
J: TRBJ1-5

CDR3: CASGAGETQYF
V: TRBV19
J: TRBJ2-5

CDR3: CAISEQGNQETQYF
V: TRBV10-3
J: TRBJ2-5

CDR3: CASSAPWGGHTQYF
V: TRBV5-6
J: TRBJ2-3

CDR3: CAIRLGQGLYNEQFF
V: TRBV10-3
J: TRBJ2-1

CDR3: CASSIGRGAPGELFF
V: TRBV19
J: TRBJ2-2

CDR3: CASSLGDISYEQYF
V: TRBV7-9
J: TRBJ2-7

CDR3: CASSLFKRGPYGYTF
V: TRBV27
J: TRBJ1-2

CDR3: CASSPRLAGAFSGELFF
V: TRBV3-1/TRBV3-2
J: TRBJ2-2

CDR3: CASSLYPETQYF
V: TRBV7-3
J: TRBJ2-5

CDR3: CASSEAEGSWYGYTF
V: TRBV6-1
J: TRBJ1-2

CDR3: CASSLTGTSGANVLTF
V: TRBV11-1
J: TRBJ2-6

CDR3: CASRRDSRTTDTQYF
V: TRBV5-4
J: TRBJ2-3

CDR3: CASTSAGGRDNEQFF
V: TRBV3-1/TRBV3-2
J: TRBJ2-1

CDR3: CASSEAGRLYGYTF
V: TRBV2
J: TRBJ1-2

CDR3: CSSRTGGNTEAFF
V: TRBV29-1
J: TRBJ1-1

CDR3: CASSLGVAGDSETQYF
V: TRBV7-2
J: TRBJ2-5

CDR3: CASSQDRLAHNEQFF
V: TRBV3-1/TRBV3-2
J: TRBJ2-1

CDR3: CASSAGEDRDPWNEQFF
V: TRBV7-3
J: TRBJ2-1

CDR3: CASSSRAGGQTGELFF
V: TRBV7-8
J: TRBJ2-2

CDR3: CASSWTTDTQYF
V: TRBV12-3/TRBV12-4
J: TRBJ2-3

CDR3: CASSLSGALEHF
V: TRBV28
J: TRBJ1-5

CDR3: CASRVGGNTIYF
V: TRBV2
J: TRBJ1-3

CDR3: CATSDRGRGQETQYF
V: TRBV24-1
J: TRBJ2-5

CDR3: CASSLVAAEAFF
V: TRBV5-8
J: TRBJ1-1

CDR3: CASSLYSQARETQYF
V: TRBV9
J: TRBJ2-5

CDR3: CASSLAGRVIYEQYF
V: TRBV5-8
J: TRBJ2-7

CDR3: CASSSGVNTEAFF
V: TRBV6-2/TRBV6-3
J: TRBJ1-1

CDR3: CASSFSRGGPYGYTF
V: TRBV27
J: TRBJ1-2

CDR3: CASNYPGTALDSGANVLTF
V: TRBV7-9
J: TRBJ2-6

CDR3: CASSLAQGRSGQPQHF
V: TRBV7-8
J: TRBJ1-5

CDR3: CASSYSLGNRGYTF
V: TRBV6-5
J: TRBJ1-2

CDR3: CASSRNLADNYGYTF
V: TRBV4-3
J: TRBJ1-2

CDR3: CASSRTGGQETQYF
V: TRBV5-1
J: TRBJ2-5

CDR3: CASRPGQSNTEAFF
V: TRBV3-1/TRBV3-2
J: TRBJ1-1

CDR3: CSVQIAGNSYEQYF
V: TRBV29-1
J: TRBJ2-7

CDR3: CASSDAYEQYF
V: TRBV9
J: TRBJ2-7

CDR3: CASSSTGSTDTQYF
V: TRBV7-2
J: TRBJ2-3